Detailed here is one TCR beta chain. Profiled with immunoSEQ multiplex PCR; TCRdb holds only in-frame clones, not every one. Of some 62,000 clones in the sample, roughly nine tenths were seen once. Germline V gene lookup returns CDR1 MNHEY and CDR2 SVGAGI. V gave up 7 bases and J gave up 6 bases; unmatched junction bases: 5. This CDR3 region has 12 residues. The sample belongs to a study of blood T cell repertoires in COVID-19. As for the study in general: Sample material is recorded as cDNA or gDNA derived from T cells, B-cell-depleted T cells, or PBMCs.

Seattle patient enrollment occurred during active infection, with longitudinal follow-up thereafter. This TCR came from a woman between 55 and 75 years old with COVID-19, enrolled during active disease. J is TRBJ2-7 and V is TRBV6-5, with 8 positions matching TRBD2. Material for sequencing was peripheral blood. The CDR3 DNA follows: TGTGCCAGCACTCCCCGGGGGGGCGAGCAGTACTTC. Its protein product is CASTPRGGEQYF.